What follows are 29 T cell receptor beta chains derived from one specimen sequenced in a study of blood T cell repertoires in COVID-19. The method was immunoSEQ multiplex PCR; TCRdb's version includes in-frame clones alone and lacks a portion of them. The repertoire holds 150,000 to 180,000 clones, about 80% seen once, with over 0.5% in the top ten. The sequenced sample was peripheral blood. These receptors all stem from a man between 60 and 75 years old with acute or convalescent COVID-19.

The V and J genes are TRBV4-2 and TRBJ2-3; 8 positions agree with TRBD1. J lost 3 bases, V lost 3 bases, and 8 bases had no gene match. The germline V gene encodes CDR1 LGHNA and CDR2 YNFKEQ. The CDR3 totals 16 residues. The CDR3 region has the DNA TGTGCCAGCAGCCAGCGCAGGGGGCAGAGAACAGATACGCAGTATTTT. It yields the protein CASSQRRGQRTDTQYF.

The chain carries TRBV5-6 and TRBJ1-2, with 8 bases matching TRBD1. This CDR3 spans 14 amino acids. With V trimmed by 2 bases and J by 4 bases, 4 bases remained unmatched. Germline V gene sequence: CDR1 SGHDT, CDR2 YYEEEE. The CDR3 loop is CASSFGQGGYGYTF. CDR3 in DNA: TGTGCCAGCAGCTTCGGACAGGGCGGCTATGGCTACACCTTC. Filled out from reference TRBV5-6 and TRBJ1-2, the complete variable domain reads DAGVTQSPTHLIKTRGQQVTLRCSPKSGHDTVSWYQQALGQGPQFIFQYYEEEERQRGNFPDRFSGHQFPNYSSELNVNALLLGDSALYLCASSFGQGGYGYTFGSGTRLTVV.

This chain joins TRBV2 and TRBJ2-2; 11 bases map to TRBD2. CDR3 size: 14 residues. Germline loops: CDR1 SNHLY, CDR2 FYNNEI. V trimming: 6 bases; J trimming: 10 bases; junction bases outside the gene matches: 7. The CDR3 reads CASRPTSGAKELFF. The CDR3, as DNA: TGTGCCAGCAGGCCGACTAGCGGGGCGAAGGAGCTGTTTTTT.

In its sample, this clone was seen a few times. V usage is TRBV7-2 and J usage is TRBJ2-7; D perhaps matches TRBD2 (5 bases). CDR3 length equals 14 residues. V dropped 3 bases and J dropped 3 bases, with 12 bases sitting between them. Germline V lookup: CDR1 SGHTA, CDR2 FQGNSA. The CDR3 loop is CASSFQRTDYEQYF. The CDR3 region has the DNA TGTGCCAGCAGCTTCCAGCGGACTGACTACGAGCAGTACTTC.

The chain joins TRBV5-1 to TRBJ2-5; TRBD1 matches at 11 bases. The CDR3 covers 17 residues. The V gene end was trimmed by 4 bases and the J gene end by 4 bases; junction bases not matched to a gene: 12. The germline V gene has CDR1 SGHRS and CDR2 YFSETQ. CDR3 in amino acids: CASSPAIGQGAGETQYF. The CDR3 coding sequence is TGCGCCAGCAGCCCTGCAATCGGACAGGGGGCGGGAGAGACCCAGTACTTC.

This clone was counted once. The V call is TRBV19, the J call TRBJ1-1; D may be TRBD1 (6 bases). The length of the CDR3 is 13 residues. Trimming left V 10 bases short and J 4 bases short, with 16 bases between. Germline assignment: CDR1 LNHDA and CDR2 SQIVND (reference sequence). The CDR3 coding sequence is TGTGCCACCCGATCAGGGGTCCCCACTGAAGCTTTCTTT. Amino acid sequence: CATRSGVPTEAFF.

The rearrangement uses TRBV28 and TRBJ2-3; D gene uncertain. This CDR3 spans 12 amino acids. Germline-derived CDR1 and CDR2 are MDHEN and SYDVKM. V dropped 7 bases and J dropped 1 base, with 6 bases sitting between them. CDR3 region: CASTSGTDTQYF. The CDR3, as DNA: TGTGCCAGCACGTCAGGCACAGATACGCAGTATTTT.

The rearrangement uses TRBV6-6 and TRBJ2-1, with 8 bases lining up with TRBD1. V dropped 2 bases and J dropped 8; count of bases not matched to a gene: 11. From germline, CDR1 is MNHNY and CDR2 SVGAGI (reference sequence). The CDR3 runs to 16 residues. The CDR3 sequence: CASSYGSGGAADEQFF. CDR3 in DNA: TGTGCCAGCAGTTACGGTTCAGGGGGCGCCGCGGATGAGCAGTTCTTC.

This clone was recorded a few times. The rearrangement uses TRBV24-1 and TRBJ2-2; 8 bases align to TRBD2. Trimming removed 9 bases from V and 5 bases from J; junction bases left unmatched: 7. CDR3 size: 14 residues. In germline, CDR1 is KGHDR, CDR2 SFDVKD. This CDR3 is CATSSGGGTGELFF. DNA for the CDR3: TGTGCCACCTCCAGCGGGGGAGGAACCGGGGAGCTGTTTTTT.

V usage is TRBV5-6 and J usage is TRBJ1-1; a weak D match, TRBD1 (6 bases). The CDR3 runs 13 residues. The germline V and J ends were trimmed by 0 bases and 5 bases, with 8 bases remaining between them. Germline assignment: CDR1 SGHDT and CDR2 YYEEEE. CDR3: CASSLAGDTEAFF. CDR3 DNA sequence: TGTGCCAGCAGCTTGGCAGGGGATACTGAAGCTTTCTTT.

The chain employs TRBV7-6 and TRBJ1-2; 10 positions match TRBD1. The CDR3 contains 14 residues. Germline CDR1 reads SGHVS; CDR2 reads FNYEAQ. The V and J ends lost 5 bases and 6 bases, in that order; junction bases with no gene match: 6. Here the CDR3 DNA reads TGTGCCAGCAGCCCCATCGGGACAGGGGATGGCTACACCTTC. Residues: CASSPIGTGDGYTF.

This clone was counted between two and nine times. The chain uses TRBV5-1 and TRBJ2-1, with 9 bases aligning to TRBD1. Germline CDR1 reads SGHRS; CDR2 reads YFSETQ. The CDR3 sequence is 15 residues long. V lost 2 bases and J lost 4; bases outside the gene matches: 4. The CDR3, as DNA: TGCGCCAGCAGCTTCGGGACAGGGAATTACAATGAGCAGTTCTTC. Translation: CASSFGTGNYNEQFF.

The V gene is TRBV6-5, the J gene TRBJ1-2; 7 positions match TRBD1. The V gene's germline CDR1 is MNHEY and CDR2 SVGAGI. Unmatched junction bases numbered 6, after V lost 2 bases and J lost 9 bases. The CDR3 has 13 amino acids. The CDR3 loop is CASSYLGGSSYTF. CDR3 nucleotide sequence: TGTGCCAGCAGTTACCTAGGGGGCTCGAGCTACACCTTC.

The V call is TRBV25-1, the J call TRBJ2-4, with TRBD1 identical over 12 bases. This CDR3 contains 14 residues. V lost 4 bases to trimming and J lost 10 bases; unmatched junction nucleotides: 5. Looked up from germline, CDR1 is MGHDK and CDR2 is SYGVNS. The CDR3, as DNA: TGTGCCAGCAGTGGGGGACAGGGGGCTAGGATTCAGTACTTC. Protein sequence: CASSGGQGARIQYF.

Points on this clone: At one end, the junction sequence differs from germline, possibly due to a read error. The V call is TRBV3-1 (or the pseudogene TRBV3-2), the J call TRBJ1-2; a possible D gene is TRBD1 (6 bases). Germline V gives CDR1 LGHDT, CDR2 YNNKEL (reference sequence). The CDR3 is made up of 13 amino acids. This CDR3 is CASSQGQFYGYTF. DNA of the CDR3: TGTGCCAGCAGTCAAGGACAGTTCTATGGCTACACCTTC.

The chain employs TRBV3-1 (or the pseudogene TRBV3-2) and TRBJ1-5; 7 positions agree with TRBD1. Germline V gene data show CDR1 as LGHDT and CDR2 as YNNKEL (reference sequence). The V segment lost 1 base and the J segment 2 bases; nucleotides outside the gene matches: 5. The CDR3 is made up of 16 amino acids. The CDR3 nucleotides read TGTGCCAGCAGCCAAGGGGACAGACAGGGCAATCAGCCCCAGCATTTT. Amino acids: CASSQGDRQGNQPQHF.

The chain couples TRBV19 to TRBJ2-3, with D possibly being TRBD2 (5 bases). This CDR3 spans 16 amino acids. The germline gives CDR1 LNHDA, CDR2 SQIVND (reference sequence). Trimming took 5 bases from V and 4 from J, leaving 19 bases between them. Written as DNA, the CDR3 is TGTGCCAGTAGTTTTCCCGGCCTTGGAGGCGCAGATACGCAGTATTTT. This translates into CASSFPGLGGADTQYF. Full variable domain (outside the CDR3, taken from reference TRBV19 and TRBJ2-3): DGGITQSPKYLFRKEGQNVTLSCEQNLNHDAMYWYRQDPGQGLRLIYYSQIVNDFQKGDIAEGYSVSREKKESFPLTVTSAQKNPTAFYLCASSFPGLGGADTQYFGPGTRLTVL.

The rearrangement joins TRBV7-9 to TRBJ1-6, with no clear D. Trimming shortened V by 9 bases and J by 0 bases, and 12 bases separated the two germline ends. Germline values: CDR1 SEHNR, CDR2 FQNEAQ (reference sequence). The CDR3 totals 15 residues. DNA for the CDR3: TGTGCCAGTGTCGGAGGGAGCTCCTATAATTCACCCCTCCACTTT. Amino acids: CASVGGSSYNSPLHF.

V gene TRBV6-1 combines with J gene TRBJ1-5; 12 bases are a match to TRBD1. The trim removed 4 bases at V and 0 bases at J, leaving 4 bases unmatched. CDR3 length: 17 amino acids. Germline CDR1 is MNHNS and CDR2 is SASEGT. This chain's CDR3 is CASSGDRGLTSNQPQHF. The CDR3, as DNA: TGTGCCAGCAGTGGGGACAGGGGGCTCACTAGCAATCAGCCCCAGCATTTT.

The V call is TRBV12-3 or TRBV12-4, the J call TRBJ2-3; no clear D. V lost 3 bases, J lost 13 bases, and 14 bases lay in between. The CDR3 extends over 12 amino acids. As DNA, the CDR3 is TGTGCCAGCAGTTTCACGATCTACGAGGAGTATTTT. Translating it yields CASSFTIYEEYF.

The gene calls are TRBV21-1 and TRBJ1-2; TRBD1 reflects the table's D call only, with no check against the DNA. TRBV21-1 is assigned pseudogene status. CDR3 length equals 14 residues. The chain's CDR3 is CASSPRQSNYGYTF. As DNA, the CDR3 is TGTGCCAGCAGCCCAAGACAGAGTAACTATGGCTACACCTTC.

The rearrangement joins TRBV4-1 to TRBJ2-1; 8 nucleotides line up with TRBD2. V gave up 0 bases and J gave up 9 bases; unmatched junction bases: 10. Germline lookup yields CDR1 MGHRA and CDR2 YSYEKL. The CDR3 has 16 residues. For the CDR3, the DNA is TGCGCCAGCAGCCAAGATCTCCTAGCGGGTGGTAGTGAGCAGTTCTTC. Translated, it gives CASSQDLLAGGSEQFF.

The genes are TRBV5-1 and TRBJ2-7; the D is unclear. The germline V gene has CDR1 SGHRS and CDR2 YFSETQ. Trimming removed 1 base from V and 4 bases from J, with 12 bases in between. The CDR3 has 14 amino acids. CDR3: CASSLRNSPYEQYF. CDR3 sequence (DNA): TGCGCCAGCAGCTTGAGGAACAGTCCGTACGAGCAGTACTTC.

V and J are TRBV7-2 and TRBJ2-7; D possibly corresponds to TRBD2 (5 bases). Germline values: CDR1 SGHTA, CDR2 FQGNSA. The CDR3 has 15 residues. Between the trimmed V and J ends, which lost 5 bases and 2 bases, there was a span of 16 bases. The CDR3 DNA sequence: TGTGCCAGCAGCACCCAAACCGGGAACCCCTACGAGCAGTACTTC. It encodes CASSTQTGNPYEQYF.

This rearrangement joins TRBV9 to TRBJ1-4, with no clear D. Germline CDR1 and CDR2: SGDLS and YYNGEE. The V end was cut by 0 bases, the J end by 0 bases, with 6 bases between. CDR3 length: 15 residues. The DNA for the CDR3 is TGTGCCAGCAGCGTAGATGGCTCAACTAATGAAAAACTGTTTTTT. This gives the protein CASSVDGSTNEKLFF.

J is TRBJ1-4 and V is TRBV4-2; 7 bases fit TRBD1. CDR3 length equals 14 residues. Germline lookup yields CDR1 LGHNA and CDR2 YNFKEQ. V dropped 4 bases and J dropped 4; count of bases not matched to a gene: 3. CDR3 DNA sequence: TGTGCCAGCAGCCTGGGACAGCTTAATGAAAAACTGTTTTTT. Its protein is CASSLGQLNEKLFF.

This rearrangement joins TRBV5-6 to TRBJ1-2; perhaps TRBD1 as D (6 bases). The germline V gene encodes CDR1 SGHDT and CDR2 YYEEEE. CDR3 length: 14 amino acids. Trimming took off 4 bases at V and 3 bases at J, with 13 bases between the two ends. The CDR3 here is CASSLQGSHYGYTF. The DNA for the CDR3 is TGTGCCAGCAGCCTTCAGGGGTCGCACTATGGCTACACCTTC. Drawing the rest from reference TRBV5-6 and TRBJ1-2, the complete variable domain is DAGVTQSPTHLIKTRGQQVTLRCSPKSGHDTVSWYQQALGQGPQFIFQYYEEEERQRGNFPDRFSGHQFPNYSSELNVNALLLGDSALYLCASSLQGSHYGYTFGSGTRLTVV.

The V gene is TRBV3-1 (or the pseudogene TRBV3-2), the J gene TRBJ1-6, with a tentative D call TRBD1 (6 bases). V gave up 2 bases and J gave up 7 bases, with 15 bases separating them. The CDR3 contains 16 residues. The V gene's germline CDR1 is LGHDT and CDR2 YNNKEL (reference sequence). The CDR3 is CASSQFEGGWNSPLHF. The CDR3 nucleotides are TGTGCCAGCAGCCAATTTGAGGGGGGGTGGAATTCACCCCTCCACTTT.

This clone was detected only once. The CDR3 here is CASRKQGAANEKLFF. The CDR3 bases are TGTGCCAGCAGGAAACAGGGGGCGGCTAATGAAAAACTGTTTTTT. The chain joins TRBV7-2 to TRBJ1-4; 9 bases line up with TRBD1. This CDR3 spans 15 amino acids. The trim removed 6 bases at V and 3 bases at J, leaving 5 bases unmatched. Looked up from germline, CDR1 is SGHTA and CDR2 is FQGNSA.